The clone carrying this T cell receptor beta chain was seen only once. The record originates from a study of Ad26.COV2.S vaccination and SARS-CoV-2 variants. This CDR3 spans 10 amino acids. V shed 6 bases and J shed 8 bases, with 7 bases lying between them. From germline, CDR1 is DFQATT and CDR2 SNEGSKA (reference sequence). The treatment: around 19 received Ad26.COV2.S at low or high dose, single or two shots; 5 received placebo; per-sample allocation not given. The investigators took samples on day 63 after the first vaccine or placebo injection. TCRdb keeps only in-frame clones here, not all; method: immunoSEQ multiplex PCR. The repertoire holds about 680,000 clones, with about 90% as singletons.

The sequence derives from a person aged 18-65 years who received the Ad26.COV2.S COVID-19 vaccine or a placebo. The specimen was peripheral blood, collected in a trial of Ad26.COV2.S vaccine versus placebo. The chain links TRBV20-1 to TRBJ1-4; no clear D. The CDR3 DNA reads TGCAGTGCCAGATTCGAAAAACTGTTTTTT. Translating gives CSARFEKLFF.